This TCR beta chain was captured by sequencing in a study of T-cell memory formation after mild COVID-19. Study at large: Each donor largely had its own TCR clusters. Study-wide points: Clones that got smaller from day 15 to 85 had even CD4/CD8, while clones growing later tipped toward CD4+. Within pre-infection memory, some responding clones were found, suggesting cross-reactive memory joined. Contracting CD4+ clones sat mainly in CM and EM; CD8+ in EMRA.

From the 5' RACE reads, TCRdb called clonotypes with MiXCR, one entry per CDR3 protein. The sample lists 250,000 to 300,000 distinct CDR3 sequences; around 15% were seen once. As regards this clonotype: Its specificity is not known. One end of the junction fails to match germline, which may point to a read error.

The TCR sequence derives from a man aged 18 to 29 who had mild COVID-19 (a few samples of this study predate the infection). Cell type and time point are not known. The sequenced material came from PBMCs or a T cell subset sorted from them (not recorded which).

CDR3 amino acids: CTSSLMGNTEAFF. Written as DNA, the CDR3 is TGTACCAGCAGCCTTATGGGGAACACTGAAGCTTTCTTT. V and J are TRBV6-5 and TRBJ1-1; D is uncertain. There are 13 residues in the CDR3. Germline V CDR1 and CDR2: MNHEY, SVGAGI.